The 27 T cell receptor beta chains below were found in one sample sequenced in a study of blood T cell repertoires in COVID-19. Assay: immunoSEQ multiplex PCR; the TCRdb copy retains only in-frame clones and omits some. This sample carries under 300,000 clones, about 85% of them seen once, and the ten largest clones take around 3%. Sequenced sample: PBMCs or T cells enriched from blood (not recorded which). The receptors stem from a woman between 45 and 60 years old who had recovered from COVID-19.

This clone was counted only a few times. This chain joins TRBV7-9 and TRBJ1-4, with 9 bases identical to TRBD1. Germline V gene data show CDR1 as SEHNR and CDR2 as FQNEAQ (reference sequence). CDR3 length: 14 residues. V gave up 7 bases and J gave up 8 bases; unmatched junction bases: 8. CDR3 region: CASKPGQGQEKLFF. The CDR3 nucleotides read TGTGCCAGCAAACCGGGACAGGGCCAAGAAAAACTGTTTTTT.

This clone was picked up one time. This chain links TRBV27 with TRBJ2-7, with 8 nucleotides matching TRBD2. The CDR3 has 16 residues. Germline CDR1 is MNHEY and CDR2 is SMNVEV (reference sequence). V lost 4 bases to trimming and J lost 4 bases; unmatched junction nucleotides: 12. The CDR3, as DNA: TGTGCCAGCAGTTCCCCGGGGGGGTTCCCACCATACGAGCAGTACTTC. The encoded protein is CASSSPGGFPPYEQYF.

The genes are TRBV5-8 and TRBJ1-5, with 9 bases lining up with TRBD1. V shed 4 bases, J shed 2 bases, and the junction held 7 bases outside the gene matches. Germline V gene data show CDR1 as SGHTS and CDR2 as YDEGEE. The CDR3 runs to 16 residues. The CDR3 region is CASSKWDRVGNQPQHF. In DNA, the CDR3 is TGTGCCAGCAGCAAGTGGGACAGGGTGGGCAATCAGCCCCAGCATTTT.

This sequence joins TRBV4-2 and TRBJ2-5, with 8 bases identical to TRBD1. Germline-derived CDR1 and CDR2 are LGHNA and YNFKEQ. The length of the CDR3 is 16 residues. Trimming removed 0 bases from V and 4 bases from J; junction bases left unmatched: 7. The CDR3 bases are TGTGCCAGCAGCCAAGAAGGAACAGGGGGTGGAGAGACCCAGTACTTC. It is translated as CASSQEGTGGGETQYF.

The rearrangement joins TRBV11-2 to TRBJ2-7; tentatively, D is TRBD2 (5 bases). The germline V gene has CDR1 SGHAT and CDR2 FQNNGV. The CDR3 totals 13 residues. The V and J ends lost 8 bases and 0 bases respectively, with 11 bases between them. The CDR3 DNA reads TGTGCCAGCCGCGGGTTTGACTCCTACGAGCAGTACTTC. The encoded protein is CASRGFDSYEQYF.

There are a few counts of this clone. The V and J genes are TRBV27 and TRBJ1-2, with D perhaps matching TRBD1 (5 bases). V dropped 11 bases and J dropped 6 bases, with 7 bases sitting between them. CDR1 is MNHEY and CDR2 is SMNVEV in the germline V gene (reference sequence). The CDR3 loop spans 9 amino acids. The CDR3 sequence: CALRDGYTF. CDR3 coding DNA: TGTGCCCTCAGGGATGGCTACACCTTC.

This chain connects TRBV19 to TRBJ1-1, with no clear D. CDR3 length: 13 residues. CDR1 and CDR2 (germline): LNHDA, SQIVND (reference sequence). Between the trimmed V and J ends, which lost 5 bases and 4 bases, there was a span of 11 bases. The CDR3 is CASSASRGTEAFF. The CDR3 DNA reads TGTGCCAGTAGTGCCAGTCGGGGCACTGAAGCTTTCTTT.

V and J are TRBV10-2 and TRBJ1-5; 8 bases are a match to TRBD1. The CDR3 covers 15 residues. The V and J ends lost 6 bases and 3 bases, in that order; junction bases with no gene match: 7. CDR1 and CDR2 (germline): WSHSY, SAAADI. CDR3 in amino acids: CASSTGGRVNQPQHF. CDR3 DNA sequence: TGCGCCAGCAGCACAGGGGGGCGCGTCAATCAGCCCCAGCATTTT.

The rearrangement joins TRBV19 to TRBJ2-7; 8 nucleotides agree with TRBD2. The CDR3 covers 15 residues. Trimming cost V 7 bases and J 7 bases; bases outside gene matches: 15. Germline CDR1 LNHDA, CDR2 SQIVND (reference sequence). This CDR3 is CASTLRGGTLSEQYF. CDR3 sequence (DNA): TGTGCCAGTACCCTACGGGGGGGGACCCTCTCGGAGCAGTACTTC.

The chain joins TRBV11-3 to TRBJ2-2, with D possibly matching TRBD2 (6 bases). Germline values: CDR1 SGHNT, CDR2 YENEEA. V lost 3 bases and J lost 4, with 9 bases in between. The CDR3 is 14 residues long. CDR3 DNA sequence: TGTGCCAGCAGCTTGGGGGGTTCCACCGGGGAGCTGTTTTTT. Amino acid sequence: CASSLGGSTGELFF. The whole variable domain, remainder taken from reference TRBV11-3 and TRBJ2-2, is EAGVVQSPRYKIIEKKQPVAFWCNPISGHNTLYWYLQNLGQGPELLIRYENEEAVDDSQLPKDRFSAERLKGVDSTLKIQPAELGDSAVYLCASSLGGSTGELFFGEGSRLTVL.

Only a few counts were recorded for this clone. This sequence joins TRBV6-5 and TRBJ2-7; D perhaps matches TRBD1 (6 bases). Between the trimmed V and J ends, which lost 6 bases and 3 bases, there was a span of 15 bases. The CDR3 spans 14 residues. Per germline, CDR1 MNHEY and CDR2 SVGAGI. This CDR3 is CASRPFDRIYEQYF. The CDR3 DNA reads TGTGCCAGCAGACCCTTCGACAGGATCTACGAGCAGTACTTC.

The chain recombines TRBV14 with TRBJ2-7, with D unclear. Per germline, CDR1 SGHDN and CDR2 FVKESK. Trimming removed 1 base at V and 9 bases at J, with 19 bases between. This CDR3 has 15 residues. The DNA of the CDR3 is TGTGCCAGCAGCCAAGGGTCAGGCTTCCTACGAGTGCAGTACTTC. This codes for CASSQGSGFLRVQYF.

J is TRBJ1-2 and V is TRBV3-1 (or the pseudogene TRBV3-2); TRBD1 might be the D (6 bases). CDR3 length: 14 residues. V was pared by 5 bases and J by 7 bases, with 17 bases between. The germline V gene encodes CDR1 LGHDT and CDR2 YNNKEL (reference sequence). The CDR3 coding sequence is TGTGCCAGCAGCGACCGGGACACAATTTTTGGCTACACCTTC. This translates into CASSDRDTIFGYTF.

This clone turned up a few times. The V and J genes are TRBV2 and TRBJ1-2; D is possibly TRBD1 (5 bases). With 8 bases removed from V and 4 bases from J, the gap between germline ends came to 17 bases. The CDR3 loop spans 14 amino acids. Germline V gene data show CDR1 as SNHLY and CDR2 as FYNNEI. The DNA for the CDR3 is TGTGCCAGCGTAACGGCAGGGATCACCTATGGCTACACCTTC. Translation: CASVTAGITYGYTF. Complete variable domain (other parts from reference TRBV2 and TRBJ1-2): EPEVTQTPSHQVTQMGQEVILRCVPISNHLYFYWYRQILGQKVEFLVSFYNNEISEKSEIFDDQFSVERPDGSNFTLKIRSTKLEDSAMYFCASVTAGITYGYTFGSGTRLTVV.

The chain combines TRBV30 with TRBJ2-4; perhaps TRBD2 as D (5 bases). The V gene lost 1 base and the J gene lost 1 base, with 14 bases spanning the gap. The CDR3 covers 16 residues. The germline CDR1 and CDR2 sequences are GTSNPN and SVGIG (reference sequence). The DNA of the CDR3 is TGTGCCTGGAGTGCATACGCCGGCGGGGCCAAAAACATTCAGTACTTC. It codes for CAWSAYAGGAKNIQYF.

The V gene is TRBV20-1, the J gene TRBJ1-1; D remains unclear. Germline assignment: CDR1 DFQATT and CDR2 SNEGSKA (reference sequence). CDR3 length: 11 residues. V lost 2 bases and J 7 bases, leaving 8 bases between the germline ends. DNA for the CDR3: TGCAGTGCTAGATACTTCTATGAAGCTTTCTTT. Amino acid sequence: CSARYFYEAFF.

The rearrangement links TRBV5-1 to TRBJ1-6, with TRBD1 matching 10 bases. The CDR3 consists of 17 residues. V lost 3 bases to trimming and J lost 7 bases; unmatched junction nucleotides: 10. Germline loops: CDR1 SGHRS, CDR2 YFSETQ. The CDR3, as DNA: TGCGCCAGCAGCTCCGGGACAGGGGTTCAGGGGAATTCACCCCTCCACTTT. Translating it yields CASSSGTGVQGNSPLHF.

The rearrangement joins TRBV30 to TRBJ2-2; the D gene is possibly TRBD1 (5 bases). The CDR3 extends over 15 amino acids. The ends were cut back, 4 bases at V and 0 bases at J, with 12 bases in the middle. CDR1 is GTSNPN and CDR2 is SVGIG in the germline V gene (reference sequence). CDR3 in DNA: TGTGCCTGGACCCCAGGGTGGGCGAACACCGGGGAGCTGTTTTTT. This translates into CAWTPGWANTGELFF.

This rearrangement joins TRBV7-9 to TRBJ1-2; possibly TRBD1 for D (6 bases). This CDR3 contains 12 residues. CDR1 SEHNR and CDR2 FQNEAQ come from the germline V gene (reference sequence). Trimming removed 5 bases from V and 8 bases from J, with 12 bases in between. As DNA, the CDR3 is TGTGCCAGCAGCCCACGACAGGAGGGCTACACCTTC. It encodes CASSPRQEGYTF.

The chain couples TRBV6-5 to TRBJ2-1, with 11 bases that match TRBD1. Trimming removed 0 bases from V and 9 bases from J; junction bases left unmatched: 4. The germline gives CDR1 MNHEY, CDR2 SVGAGI. The CDR3 runs 15 residues. The CDR3 spells CASSYSDRGRVEQFF. CDR3 in DNA: TGTGCCAGCAGTTACTCGGACAGGGGGCGGGTTGAGCAGTTCTTC.

V is TRBV7-2 and J is TRBJ2-5; TRBD1 aligns across 8 bases. The CDR3 contains 15 residues. V lost 3 bases to trimming and J lost 4 bases; unmatched junction nucleotides: 7. From germline, CDR1 is SGHTA and CDR2 FQGNSA. CDR3 bases: TGTGCCAGCAGCTTTGACAGGGGATGGGGAGAGACCCAGTACTTC. This sequence encodes CASSFDRGWGETQYF.

A note on this clone: In the same sample, other DNA sequences code for this CDR3. The V gene is TRBV7-2, the J gene TRBJ2-2, with D perhaps TRBD1 (5 bases). V gave up 3 bases and J gave up 0 bases, with 8 bases separating them. Germline-derived CDR1 and CDR2 are SGHTA and FQGNSA. The CDR3 extends over 15 amino acids. The CDR3 region is CASSLLGANTGELFF. For the CDR3, the DNA is TGTGCCAGCAGCTTGTTAGGGGCGAACACCGGGGAGCTGTTTTTT.

The rearrangement joins TRBV5-4 to TRBJ2-7, with D possibly TRBD1 on 6 matching bases. This CDR3 has 17 residues. The germline gives CDR1 SGHNT, CDR2 YYREEE (reference sequence). Trimming took 2 bases from V and 0 from J, leaving 18 bases between them. The CDR3: CASSLGGSTGFSYEQYF. CDR3 sequence (DNA): TGTGCCAGCAGCTTAGGGGGTAGTACAGGGTTCTCCTACGAGCAGTACTTC.

The rearrangement joins TRBV27 to TRBJ2-7; a weak D match, TRBD2 (6 bases). From germline, CDR1 is MNHEY and CDR2 SMNVEV (reference sequence). The CDR3 covers 15 residues. V lost 6 bases, J lost 0 bases, and 15 bases lay in between. The CDR3 loop reads CASRRPGDGSYEQYF. The CDR3 DNA reads as TGTGCCAGCAGAAGACCGGGGGACGGCTCCTACGAGCAGTACTTC.

To note about this clone: Other DNA sequences in the same sample also yield this CDR3. V is TRBV3-1 (or the pseudogene TRBV3-2) and J is TRBJ1-1; D is perhaps TRBD1 (6 bases). The V gene lost 3 bases and the J gene lost 1 base, with 9 bases spanning the gap. Germline assignment: CDR1 LGHDT and CDR2 YNNKEL (reference sequence). The CDR3 has 14 residues. CDR3: CASSQTQGNTEAFF. DNA for the CDR3: TGTGCCAGCAGCCAGACACAGGGGAACACTGAAGCTTTCTTT.

This clone was seen a handful of times. Mismatch with germline at one junction end may stem from a read error. V gene TRBV29-1 combines with J gene TRBJ1-3, with TRBD1 as a possible D gene (5 bases). CDR1 and CDR2 (germline): SQVTM, ANQGSEA. This CDR3 is 15 amino acids long. CDR3 nucleotides: TGCAGCGCTGAAGTGGGCAGGGTTGGGGGAAACACCATATATTTT. Translating gives CSAEVGRVGGNTIYF.

V usage is TRBV9 and J usage is TRBJ2-1; TRBD2 aligns across 15 bases. The CDR3 has 15 residues. Germline-derived CDR1 and CDR2 are SGDLS and YYNGEE. J gave up 9 bases and V 4 bases, and 5 bases lay outside the gene matches. The CDR3 nucleotides read TGTGCCAGCAGCCCTGGACTAGCGGGAGGGGCTGAGCAGTTCTTC. Its translation is CASSPGLAGGAEQFF.